This TCR beta chain was observed in a study of beta chain features in type 1 diabetes. Background on the study: The study found patients and healthy donors alike in age, gender and cell yields.

Averaging approximately 110 mL, one heparinised blood draw came from each individual donor. Expressed TCRB transcripts were sequenced because the isolated RNA had all been reverse transcribed beforehand. The repertoire was sequenced with immunoSEQ multiplex PCR; TCRdb's copy has only in-frame clones and lacks some. Of more than 250,000 clones listed, 20% to 25% are singletons. Per germline, CDR1 SGHRS and CDR2 YFSETQ. Trimming left V 2 bases short and J 1 base short, with 9 bases between. The length of the CDR3 is 14 residues. This clone was seen a few times. Its specificity is not known. Study outcomes and limitations: Type 1 diabetes patients had TCRB CDR3s that were shorter (moderately but significantly so) in all four CD4+ subsets.

The sample comprised naive CD4+ T cells from blood. This chain links TRBV5-1 with TRBJ2-5; D possibly corresponds to TRBD1 (5 bases). The receptor was isolated from a young woman with type 1 diabetes. CDR3 bases: TGCGCCAGCAGCTTAAGTAGGGGCCAAGAGACCCAGTACTTC. It is translated as CASSLSRGQETQYF.